Listed here is a single TCR beta chain. This sample was included in a study of OX40 agonist ivuxolimab in advanced cancers. Study information: Age averaged about 66 years (range roughly 20 to 90), and roughly 82% were male.

Sequencing used immunoSEQ multiplex PCR; TCRdb keeps in-frame clones, though not all of them. The repertoire holds 40,000 to 60,000 clones, around nine tenths seen once, with about 3.7% in the top ten. CDR3 length: 15 amino acids. The germline V gene has CDR1 SGHRS and CDR2 YFSETQ. V lost 5 bases to trimming and J lost 9 bases; unmatched junction nucleotides: 11. This sequence originates from an adult with an advanced solid tumor such as melanoma, head and neck, liver or kidney cancer. The rearrangement joins TRBV5-1 to TRBJ2-7; TRBD2 agrees at 13 bases. Sample: CD4+ or CD8+ T cells sorted from blood, taken in a trial of the OX40 agonist ivuxolimab. The CDR3 here is CASSLAPGLAGTQYF. The CDR3 DNA sequence: TGCGCCAGCAGTCTCGCACCGGGACTAGCGGGGACGCAGTACTTC.